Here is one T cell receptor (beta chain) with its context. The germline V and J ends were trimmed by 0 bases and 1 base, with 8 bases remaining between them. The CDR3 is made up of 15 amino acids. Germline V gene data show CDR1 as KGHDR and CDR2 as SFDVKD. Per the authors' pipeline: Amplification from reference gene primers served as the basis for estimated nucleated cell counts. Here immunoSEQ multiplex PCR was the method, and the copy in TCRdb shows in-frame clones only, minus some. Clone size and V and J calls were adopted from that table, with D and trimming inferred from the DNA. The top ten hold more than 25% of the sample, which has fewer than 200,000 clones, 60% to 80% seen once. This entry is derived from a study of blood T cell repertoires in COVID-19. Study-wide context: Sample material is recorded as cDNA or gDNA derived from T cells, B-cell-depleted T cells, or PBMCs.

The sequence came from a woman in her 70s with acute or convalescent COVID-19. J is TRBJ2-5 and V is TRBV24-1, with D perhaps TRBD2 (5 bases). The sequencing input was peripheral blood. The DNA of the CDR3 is TGTGCCACCAGTGATTTGCTCCGGGGCCAAGAGACCCAGTACTTC. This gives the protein CATSDLLRGQETQYF.